A selection of T cell receptor beta chains follows, all from one sample in a study of cytomegalovirus exposure and HLA in healthy donors. TCRdb keeps only in-frame clones here, not all; method: immunoSEQ multiplex PCR. The sample totals 150,000 or so clones. Sequenced: PBMCs. These receptors originate from a woman between 55 and 75 years old in good health and CMV-seronegative. Both conserved end residues are part of each CDR3. The order of the fields is V gene, J gene, D gene, CDR3 DNA, CDR3 protein. A D gene is named only where the DNA matches it firmly.

V: TRBV6-6
J: TRBJ1-3
D: NA
DNA: TGTGCCAGCAGTTACCATGGGGGCAACTCTGGAAACACCATATATTTT
CDR3: CASSYHGGNSGNTIYF

V: TRBV18
J: TRBJ2-2
D: TRBD1
DNA: TGTGCCAGCTCACGGGAAGGGGGCTCGACCGGGGAGCTGTTTTTT
CDR3: CASSREGGSTGELFF

V: TRBV27
J: TRBJ2-1
D: NA
DNA: TGTGCCAGCAGTTTAAATCCCCCTGACTTATTGTTCAATGAGCAGTTCTTC
CDR3: CASSLNPPDLLFNEQFF

V: TRBV7-9
J: TRBJ2-5
D: NA
DNA: TGTGCCAGCAGCCCAATATCTTACTGGCAAGAGACCCAGTACTTC
CDR3: CASSPISYWQETQYF

V: TRBV7-9
J: TRBJ1-1
D: TRBD1
DNA: TGTGCCAGCAGCACGGGACAGGGGAGGGCCACTGAAGCTTTCTTT
CDR3: CASSTGQGRATEAFF

V: TRBV6-1
J: TRBJ1-2
D: NA
DNA: TGTGCCAGCTCTGGCAGTTCCTATGGCTACACCTTC
CDR3: CASSGSSYGYTF

V: TRBV2
J: TRBJ2-1
D: TRBD2
DNA: TGTGCCAGCACTCTCGGCGGGAGTGAGAATGAGCAGTTCTTC
CDR3: CASTLGGSENEQFF

V: TRBV6-5
J: TRBJ2-7
D: NA
DNA: TGTGCCAGCAGTTACGATTGGGAGAGGAGCTCCTACGAGCAGTACTTC
CDR3: CASSYDWERSSYEQYF

V: TRBV7-3
J: TRBJ1-5
D: NA
DNA: TGTGCCAGCAGCTCTACGGGACAAGGGCAGCCCCAGCATTTT
CDR3: CASSSTGQGQPQHF

V: TRBV27
J: TRBJ2-7
D: TRBD1
DNA: TGTGCCAGCAGTTCACAGGGGGGCGGCTACGAGCAGTACTTC
CDR3: CASSSQGGGYEQYF

V: TRBV5-1
J: TRBJ2-7
D: TRBD1
DNA: TGCGCCAGCAGCGAACAGGGGCCCCGCGCCGAGCAGTACTTC
CDR3: CASSEQGPRAEQYF

V: TRBV5-1
J: TRBJ2-5
D: NA
DNA: TGCGCCAGCAGCTCCGGGGTTCGGGAGACCCAGTACTTC
CDR3: CASSSGVRETQYF

V: TRBV6-1
J: TRBJ2-7
D: NA
DNA: TGTGCCAGCAGTGATCCAGGGCCGAGGGAGCAGTACTTC
CDR3: CASSDPGPREQYF

V: TRBV2
J: TRBJ1-2
D: NA
DNA: TGTGCCAGCGGACATCGAAGTGGGTCGTACGGCTACACCTTC
CDR3: CASGHRSGSYGYTF

V: TRBV6-5
J: TRBJ1-5
D: TRBD1
DNA: TGTGCCAGCAAGACAGGGTTCGGCAGCAATCAGCCCCAGCATTTT
CDR3: CASKTGFGSNQPQHF

V: TRBV7-7
J: TRBJ2-2
D: TRBD2
DNA: TGTGCCAGCAGCCTTACCGAACTAGCGGGGGGTGGAACCGGGGAGCTGTTTTTT
CDR3: CASSLTELAGGGTGELFF

V: TRBV6-5
J: TRBJ2-1
D: NA
DNA: TGTGCCAGCAGTTACCCCCCCGGGCAGTTCTTC
CDR3: CASSYPPGQFF

V: TRBV4-3
J: TRBJ1-6
D: TRBD1
DNA: TGCGCCAGCAGCCACCGGGACAGGGATTCACCCCTCCACTTT
CDR3: CASSHRDRDSPLHF

V: TRBV5-1
J: TRBJ2-3
D: NA
DNA: TGCGCCAGCAGCCGCACGCTAGCGTCTAGCACAGATACGCAGTATTTT
CDR3: CASSRTLASSTDTQYF

V: TRBV5-8
J: TRBJ2-7
D: NA
DNA: TGTGCCAGCAGCAGGGGACATCTATACGAGCAGTACTTC
CDR3: CASSRGHLYEQYF

V: TRBV27
J: TRBJ2-1
D: NA
DNA: TGTGCCAGCAGTAAACGCAGGATGGACTTATACAATGAGCAGTTCTTC
CDR3: CASSKRRMDLYNEQFF

V: TRBV18
J: TRBJ2-3
D: NA
DNA: TGTGCCAGCTCACCACCCCTAAACACAGATACGCAGTATTTT
CDR3: CASSPPLNTDTQYF

V: TRBV2
J: TRBJ1-2
D: NA
DNA: TGTGCCAGCAGGAGCCCAGGCAGGATATATGGCTACACCTTC
CDR3: CASRSPGRIYGYTF

V: TRBV6-1
J: TRBJ1-1
D: TRBD1
DNA: TGTGCCAGCGACAGGGGGGGACAGAACACTGAAGCTTTCTTT
CDR3: CASDRGGQNTEAFF

V: TRBV11-3
J: TRBJ2-5
D: TRBD1
DNA: TGTGCCAGCAGCCCGGGACAGGGGGAAGGGGAGACCCAGTACTTC
CDR3: CASSPGQGEGETQYF

V: TRBV11-3
J: TRBJ1-1
D: NA
DNA: TGTGCCAGCAGCTCCCCGGGAGGGACAGAAGCTTTCTTT
CDR3: CASSSPGGTEAFF

V: TRBV6-7
J: TRBJ2-1
D: TRBD2
DNA: TGTGCCAGCAGACCTACTAGCGGGAGAAATTCGGAGCAGTTCTTC
CDR3: CASRPTSGRNSEQFF

V: TRBV7-8
J: TRBJ2-3
D: TRBD2
DNA: TGTGCCAGCAGTTCTTCCGGCAGGGATATAGCGGGGACAGATACGCAGTATTTT
CDR3: CASSSSGRDIAGTDTQYF

V: TRBV19
J: TRBJ2-5
D: NA
DNA: TGTGCCAGTAGTCGGGTTGCCGCCGGCGGGGAGACCCAGTACTTC
CDR3: CASSRVAAGGETQYF

V: TRBV4-2
J: TRBJ1-2
D: TRBD1
DNA: TGTGCCAGCAGCCATGACCCCGGGACAGACTCCTATGGCTACACCTTC
CDR3: CASSHDPGTDSYGYTF

V: TRBV5-1
J: TRBJ2-1
D: TRBD2
DNA: TGCGCCAGTTCGTTTCGGGGGGGAAAAGACAGCCACAATGAGCAGTTCTTC
CDR3: CASSFRGGKDSHNEQFF

V: TRBV7-3
J: TRBJ1-3
D: NA
DNA: TGTGCCAGCAGCCCTAGCTCTGGAAACACCATATATTTT
CDR3: CASSPSSGNTIYF

V: TRBV9
J: TRBJ2-2
D: NA
DNA: TGTGCCAGCAGCGTTTACGGGAGCACCACCGGGGAGCTGTTTTTT
CDR3: CASSVYGSTTGELFF

V: TRBV19
J: TRBJ2-7
D: NA
DNA: TGTGCCAGTAGTGGTCATGAGACGGGAAGAATCTACGAGCAGTACTTC
CDR3: CASSGHETGRIYEQYF

V: TRBV19
J: TRBJ2-4
D: NA
DNA: TGTGCCAGTAGGAGGGCCGACGACAAAAACATTCAGTACTTC
CDR3: CASRRADDKNIQYF

V: TRBV5-1
J: TRBJ2-2
D: NA
DNA: TGCGCCAGCAAAGTATCCCAGACGAGGGTTAGCACCGGGGAGCTGTTTTTT
CDR3: CASKVSQTRVSTGELFF

V: TRBV5-1
J: TRBJ1-4
D: NA
DNA: TGCGCCAGCAGCCTGTGGGGGGGGGCGGATGAAAAACTGTTTTTT
CDR3: CASSLWGGADEKLFF

V: TRBV9
J: TRBJ2-3
D: TRBD2
DNA: TGTGCCAGCAGCGTAGCGGCGGGGGTAGGTTTGGATACGCAGTATTTT
CDR3: CASSVAAGVGLDTQYF

V: TRBV5-1
J: TRBJ2-3
D: TRBD2
DNA: TGCGCCAGCAGCCCGACTAGCGGGTCATCAGATACGCAGTATTTT
CDR3: CASSPTSGSSDTQYF

V: TRBV7-9
J: TRBJ2-7
D: TRBD1
DNA: TGTGCCAGCAGCTTAGGGACAGGGGACGAGCAGTACTTC
CDR3: CASSLGTGDEQYF

V: TRBV27
J: TRBJ2-7
D: TRBD2
DNA: TGTGCCAGCAGTTCTCTCGGGGGGGCAGAATACGAGCAGTACTTC
CDR3: CASSSLGGAEYEQYF

V: TRBV12-5
J: TRBJ1-6
D: TRBD1
DNA: TGTGCTAGTGGTGTCAACAGGGGCGGAATCAATTCACCCCTCCACTTT
CDR3: CASGVNRGGINSPLHF

V: TRBV29-1
J: TRBJ2-7
D: NA
DNA: TGCAGCGTTGAAGATAAAGGACAGTACTACGAGCAGTACTTC
CDR3: CSVEDKGQYYEQYF

V: TRBV4-1
J: TRBJ1-3
D: TRBD1
DNA: TGCGCCAGCAGCCAAGTTCTAGGGGGCACCGCCATATATTTT
CDR3: CASSQVLGGTAIYF

V: TRBV7-3
J: TRBJ2-2
D: TRBD2
DNA: TGTGCCAGCAGCTTAAAGGCGGGGACAAGGACTAGCGGGAGCGTGGTCACCGGGGAGCTGTTTTTT
CDR3: CASSLKAGTRTSGSVVTGELFF

V: TRBV9
J: TRBJ1-2
D: TRBD1
DNA: TGTGCCAGCAGCGGGGGACAGGGGGGATTGGACTATGGCTACACCTTC
CDR3: CASSGGQGGLDYGYTF

V: TRBV7-9
J: TRBJ1-1
D: TRBD1
DNA: TGTGCCAGCAGCGCTACAGGGGGCACTGAAGCTTTCTTT
CDR3: CASSATGGTEAFF

V: TRBV28
J: TRBJ2-6
D: NA
DNA: TGTGCCAGCAGTTCACAGGGCCGCTCTGGGGCCAACGTCCTGACTTTC
CDR3: CASSSQGRSGANVLTF

V: TRBV6-1
J: TRBJ1-1
D: NA
DNA: TGTGCCAGCTACGGCGAGGGAAACACTGAAGCTTTCTTT
CDR3: CASYGEGNTEAFF

V: TRBV18
J: TRBJ2-2
D: TRBD1
DNA: TGTGCCAGCTCCGACAGGGCAAACACCGGGGAGCTGTTTTTT
CDR3: CASSDRANTGELFF

V: TRBV5-1
J: TRBJ1-1
D: NA
DNA: TGCGCCAGCACCCCTGGGGGGACGGACACTGAAGCTTTCTTT
CDR3: CASTPGGTDTEAFF

V: TRBV5-4
J: TRBJ2-2
D: TRBD1
DNA: TGTGCCAGCAGCTCAGGACAGGGGGGGACCACCGGGGAGCTGTTTTTT
CDR3: CASSSGQGGTTGELFF

V: TRBV11-1
J: TRBJ2-1
D: TRBD2
DNA: TGTGCCAGCAGCCACCCAAAGCGGGGATACTACAATGAGCAGTTCTTC
CDR3: CASSHPKRGYYNEQFF

V: TRBV7-9
J: TRBJ1-6
D: TRBD1
DNA: TGTGCCAGCAGACCTTGGACAGGGATGAGTTCACCCCTCCACTTT
CDR3: CASRPWTGMSSPLHF

V: TRBV7-2
J: TRBJ2-1
D: NA
DNA: TGTGCCAGCAGCTTAGCAAGGGACCCCGAGGGGGATGAGCAGTTCTTC
CDR3: CASSLARDPEGDEQFF

V: TRBV29-1
J: TRBJ1-1
D: NA
DNA: TGCAGCGCGGGAGGTTACACTGAAGCTTTCTTT
CDR3: CSAGGYTEAFF

V: TRBV10-3
J: TRBJ1-1
D: NA
DNA: TGTGCCATCAGTCCTTCAATGAGGGACACTGAAGCTTTCTTT
CDR3: CAISPSMRDTEAFF